This passage covers 17 T cell receptor beta chains from one sample sequenced in a study of control samples from healthy donors and cancer patients. TCRdb's table, derived via immunoSEQ multiplex PCR, lists solely in-frame clones and lacks some. This table holds about 130,000 clones, 92% found once. Material: PBMCs. These receptors were obtained from an older man with head and neck cancer.

This chain links TRBV11-2 with TRBJ1-2; D is ambiguous. Germline loops: CDR1 SGHAT, CDR2 FQNNGV. There are 15 residues in the CDR3. Trimming stripped 5 bases from V and 4 bases from J, with 17 bases between. The CDR3 reads CASSPSRQVIYGYTF. In DNA, the CDR3 is TGTGCCAGCAGCCCCTCGAGGCAGGTCATCTATGGCTACACCTTC.

The rearrangement links TRBV9 to TRBJ2-2; D unresolved. Between the trimmed V and J ends, which lost 0 bases and 7 bases, there was a span of 1 base. Germline V lookup: CDR1 SGDLS, CDR2 YYNGEE. The CDR3 consists of 11 residues. CDR3 sequence reads: CASSVGGELFF. Here the CDR3 DNA reads TGTGCCAGCAGCGTAGGCGGGGAGCTGTTTTTT.

The CDR3 DNA reads as TGTGCCACCAGCAGGACAGGGGGTGAGAACACCATATATTTT. Residues: CATSRTGGENTIYF. V usage is TRBV15 and J usage is TRBJ1-3; 9 nucleotides line up with TRBD1. CDR3 length: 14 amino acids. In germline, CDR1 is LNHNV, CDR2 YYDKDF (reference sequence). The V gene end was trimmed by 3 bases and the J gene end by 7 bases; junction bases not matched to a gene: 4.

This clone was seen a few times. The V gene is TRBV5-6, the J gene TRBJ1-2, with D possibly being TRBD1 (5 bases). CDR1 is SGHDT, CDR2 YYEEEE, per germline. V was pared by 2 bases and J by 1 base, with 9 bases between. This CDR3 spans 14 amino acids. The CDR3 loop reads CASSFGGFNYGYTF. The CDR3 nucleotides are TGTGCCAGCAGCTTCGGGGGTTTTAACTATGGCTACACCTTC.

This clone showed up just once. The rearrangement joins TRBV19 to TRBJ1-1, with 8 bases identical to TRBD1. Germline CDR1 is LNHDA and CDR2 is SQIVND (reference sequence). V was clipped by 3 bases and J by 4 bases; unmatched bases: 7. This CDR3 has 15 residues. The DNA for the CDR3 is TGTGCCAGTAGTATCCCGGACAGGGTGCCCACTGAAGCTTTCTTT. Translated: CASSIPDRVPTEAFF.

The gene calls are TRBV29-1 and TRBJ2-5, with 10 nucleotides matching TRBD2. Germline lookup yields CDR1 SQVTM and CDR2 ANQGSEA. CDR3 length: 14 residues. J lost 4 bases, V lost 4 bases, and 6 bases had no gene match. This chain's CDR3 is CSVVGTSVGETQYF. As DNA, the CDR3 is TGCAGCGTTGTAGGGACTAGCGTCGGAGAGACCCAGTACTTC.

The chain combines TRBV24-1 with TRBJ1-5; maybe TRBD1 (6 bases). Germline CDR1 and CDR2: KGHDR and SFDVKD. The V and J ends lost 9 bases and 3 bases respectively, with 23 bases between them. The CDR3 length is 17 residues. CDR3 DNA: TGTGCCACCCCTGCCCCTATCCTCCGGGACAACAATCAGCCCCAGCATTTT. Protein sequence: CATPAPILRDNNQPQHF.

The rearrangement uses TRBV7-2 and TRBJ2-5; D is unclear. The CDR3 consists of 11 residues. The V gene's germline CDR1 is SGHTA and CDR2 FQGNSA. The V gene lost 5 bases and the J gene lost 7 bases, with 8 bases spanning the gap. The CDR3 sequence: CASSTPGTQYF. CDR3 DNA: TGTGCCAGCAGCACCCCGGGGACCCAGTACTTC.

The chain has TRBV5-1 and TRBJ2-5; D not certain. CDR1 is SGHRS, CDR2 YFSETQ, per germline. V lost 4 bases and J lost 2, with 21 bases in between. The CDR3 contains 17 residues. DNA for the CDR3: TGCGCCAGCAGCCCCCGTCGGATTCAGGCCGATCAAGAGACCCAGTACTTC. Protein sequence: CASSPRRIQADQETQYF.

This sequence joins TRBV3-1 (or the pseudogene TRBV3-2) and TRBJ2-7; 15 bases line up with TRBD2. Trimming cost V 6 bases and J 8 bases; bases outside gene matches: 8. CDR3 length equals 15 residues. Germline V gene lookup returns CDR1 LGHDT and CDR2 YNNKEL (reference sequence). In DNA, the CDR3 is TGTGCCAGCAGGCGGACTAGCGGGAGGGTAAAAAAGCAGTACTTC. Amino acid sequence: CASRRTSGRVKKQYF.

Concerning this clone itself: This sample also contains other DNA sequences that code for the same CDR3. This rearrangement joins TRBV6-5 to TRBJ1-5; D unclear. Germline V CDR1 and CDR2: MNHEY, SVGAGI. The CDR3 has 15 residues. V lost 0 bases, J lost 1 base, and 7 bases lay in between. Here the CDR3 reads CASSYSGGSNQPQHF. The CDR3 bases are TGTGCCAGCAGTTACTCCGGCGGGAGCAATCAGCCCCAGCATTTT.

The chain combines TRBV5-6 with TRBJ2-7, with D perhaps assigned TRBD1 or TRBD2 (5 bases each). CDR3 length equals 18 residues. CDR1 is SGHDT and CDR2 is YYEEEE in the germline V gene. Deletions cut 5 bases from V and 0 bases from J, with 24 bases between. In DNA, the CDR3 is TGTGCCAGCAGTACACGGACCTCAGGGACCCGCATCTCCTACGAGCAGTACTTC. This sequence encodes CASSTRTSGTRISYEQYF.

The rearrangement links TRBV19 to TRBJ1-2, with TRBD1 matching over 8 bases. Germline CDR1 is LNHDA and CDR2 is SQIVND (reference sequence). The CDR3 sequence is 12 residues long. V lost 7 bases and J lost 7; bases outside the gene matches: 5. This CDR3 is CASIGTGPGYTF. The CDR3, as DNA: TGTGCCAGTATCGGGACAGGTCCTGGCTACACCTTC.

This chain connects TRBV7-9 to TRBJ2-3, with D tentatively TRBD2 (5 bases). This CDR3 has 13 residues. V gave up 3 bases and J gave up 4 bases, with 8 bases separating them. Germline CDR1 is SEHNR and CDR2 is FQNEAQ (reference sequence). The CDR3 here is CASSFSGADTQYF. The CDR3 DNA sequence: TGTGCCAGCAGCTTTTCCGGGGCAGATACGCAGTATTTT.

This clone was seen a few times. This chain joins TRBV6-6 and TRBJ1-2; D gene unclear. The CDR3 contains 13 residues. CDR1 and CDR2 from the germline V gene are MNHNY and SVGAGI (reference sequence). Trimming pared 3 bases from V and 2 bases from J, leaving 7 bases between. As DNA, the CDR3 is TGTGCCAGCAGTTATGACACGAACTATGGCTACACCTTC. Translation gives CASSYDTNYGYTF.

The chain recombines TRBV10-2 with TRBJ1-1; D perhaps matches TRBD1 (5 bases). This CDR3 has 13 residues. V was shortened by 3 bases and J by 1 base, with 6 bases between the two germline ends. CDR1 and CDR2 (germline): WSHSY, SAAADI. CDR3: CASSDGGNTEAFF. The DNA of the CDR3 is TGCGCCAGCAGTGATGGGGGGAACACTGAAGCTTTCTTT.

The rearrangement joins TRBV19 to TRBJ1-2; D is unclear. The CDR3 runs 15 residues. V lost 2 bases to trimming and J lost 4 bases, with 14 bases between them. Germline V gene lookup returns CDR1 LNHDA and CDR2 SQIVND (reference sequence). The CDR3 DNA reads TGTGCCAGTAGTATAATCGGTCCAGGCCGCTATGGCTACACCTTC. This translates into CASSIIGPGRYGYTF.